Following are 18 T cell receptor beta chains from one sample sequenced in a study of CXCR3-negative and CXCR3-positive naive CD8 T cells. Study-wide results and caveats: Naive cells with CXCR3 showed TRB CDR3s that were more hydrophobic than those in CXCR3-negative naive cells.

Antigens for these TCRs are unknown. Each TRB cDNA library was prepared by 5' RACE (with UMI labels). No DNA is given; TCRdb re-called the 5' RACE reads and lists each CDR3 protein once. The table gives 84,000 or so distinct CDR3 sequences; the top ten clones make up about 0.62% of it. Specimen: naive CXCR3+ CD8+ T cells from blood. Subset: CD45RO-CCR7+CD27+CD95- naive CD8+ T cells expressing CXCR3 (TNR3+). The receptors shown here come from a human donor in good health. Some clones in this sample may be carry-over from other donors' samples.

The CDR3 sequence: CSVVPASETQYF. This chain links TRBV29-1 with TRBJ2-5; the D gene TCRdb calls, TRBD1, cannot be checked with no DNA. This CDR3 spans 12 amino acids. CDR1 and CDR2 (germline): SQVTM, ANQGSEA.

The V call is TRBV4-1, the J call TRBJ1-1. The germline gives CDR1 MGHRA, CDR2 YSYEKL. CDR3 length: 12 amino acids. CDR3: CASSQPGRFTFF.

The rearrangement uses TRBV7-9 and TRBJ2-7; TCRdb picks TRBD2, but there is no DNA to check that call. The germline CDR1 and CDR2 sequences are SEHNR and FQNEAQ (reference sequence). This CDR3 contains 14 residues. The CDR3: CASSGVRVGWEQYF.

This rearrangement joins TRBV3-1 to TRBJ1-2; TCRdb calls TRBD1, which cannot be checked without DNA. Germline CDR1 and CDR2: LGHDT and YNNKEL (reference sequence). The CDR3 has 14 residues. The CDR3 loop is CASSQRGRRDGYTF.

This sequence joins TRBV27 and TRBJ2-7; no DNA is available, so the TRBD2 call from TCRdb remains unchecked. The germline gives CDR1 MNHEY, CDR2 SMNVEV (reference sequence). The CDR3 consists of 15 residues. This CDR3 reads CASSPAGGFSYEQYF.

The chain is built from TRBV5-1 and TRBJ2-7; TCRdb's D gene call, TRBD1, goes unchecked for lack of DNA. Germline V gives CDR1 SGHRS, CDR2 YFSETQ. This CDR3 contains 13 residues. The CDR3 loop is CASRRTGDYEQYF.

The CDR3 sequence is CSVEEGQGAYEQYF. V and J are TRBV29-1 and TRBJ2-7; TCRdb names TRBD1, which stays unverified in the absence of DNA. CDR1 and CDR2 (germline): SQVTM, ANQGSEA. This CDR3 has 14 amino acids.

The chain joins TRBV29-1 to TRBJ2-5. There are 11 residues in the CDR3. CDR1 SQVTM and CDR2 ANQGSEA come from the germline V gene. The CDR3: CSVDGLETQYF. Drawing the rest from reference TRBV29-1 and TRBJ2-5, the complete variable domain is SAVISQKPSRDICQRGTSLTIQCQVDSQVTMMFWYRQQPGQSLTLIATANQGSEATYESGFVIDKFPISRPNLTFSTLTVSNMSPEDSSIYLCSVDGLETQYFGPGTRLLVL.

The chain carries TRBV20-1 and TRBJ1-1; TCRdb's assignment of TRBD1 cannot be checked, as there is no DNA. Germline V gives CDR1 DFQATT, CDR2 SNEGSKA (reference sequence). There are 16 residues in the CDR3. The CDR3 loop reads CSATSNQGQPPVGAFF.

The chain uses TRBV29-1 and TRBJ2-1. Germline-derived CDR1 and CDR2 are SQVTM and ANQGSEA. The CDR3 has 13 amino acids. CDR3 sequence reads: CSVEDPKGNEQFF.

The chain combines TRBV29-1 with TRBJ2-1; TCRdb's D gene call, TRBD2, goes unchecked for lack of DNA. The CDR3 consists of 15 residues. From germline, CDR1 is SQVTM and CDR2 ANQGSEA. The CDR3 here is CSVFTSGRGPNEQFF.

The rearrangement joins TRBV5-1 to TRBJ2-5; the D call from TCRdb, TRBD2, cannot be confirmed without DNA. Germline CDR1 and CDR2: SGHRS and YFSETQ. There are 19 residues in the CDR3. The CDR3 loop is CASSLVFGTSEYPQETQYF.

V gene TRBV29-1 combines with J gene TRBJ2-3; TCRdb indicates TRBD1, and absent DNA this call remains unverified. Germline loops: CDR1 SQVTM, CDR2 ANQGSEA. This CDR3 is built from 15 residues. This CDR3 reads CSVRAGTGTADTQYF.

CDR3: CASSRDGYTGELFF. The chain couples TRBV5-5 to TRBJ2-2; TCRdb names TRBD1, which stays unverified in the absence of DNA. CDR3 length equals 14 residues. Germline V CDR1 and CDR2: SGHKS, YYEKEE (reference sequence).

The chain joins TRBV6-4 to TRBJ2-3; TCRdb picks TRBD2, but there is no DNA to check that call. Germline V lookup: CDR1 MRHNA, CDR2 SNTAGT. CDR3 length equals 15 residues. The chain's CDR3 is CASSDSGGATDTQYF.

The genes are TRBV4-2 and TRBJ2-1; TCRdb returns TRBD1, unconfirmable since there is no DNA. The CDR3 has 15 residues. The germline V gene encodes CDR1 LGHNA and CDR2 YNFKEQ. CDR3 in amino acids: CASSSAGISGDEQFF.

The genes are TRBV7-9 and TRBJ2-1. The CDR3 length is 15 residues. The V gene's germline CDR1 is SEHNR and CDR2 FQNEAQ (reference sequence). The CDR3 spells CASAVPGSSYNEQFF.

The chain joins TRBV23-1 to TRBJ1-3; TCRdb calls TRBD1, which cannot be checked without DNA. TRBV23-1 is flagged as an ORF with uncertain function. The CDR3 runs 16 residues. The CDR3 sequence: CASSPSPGDSGNTIYF.